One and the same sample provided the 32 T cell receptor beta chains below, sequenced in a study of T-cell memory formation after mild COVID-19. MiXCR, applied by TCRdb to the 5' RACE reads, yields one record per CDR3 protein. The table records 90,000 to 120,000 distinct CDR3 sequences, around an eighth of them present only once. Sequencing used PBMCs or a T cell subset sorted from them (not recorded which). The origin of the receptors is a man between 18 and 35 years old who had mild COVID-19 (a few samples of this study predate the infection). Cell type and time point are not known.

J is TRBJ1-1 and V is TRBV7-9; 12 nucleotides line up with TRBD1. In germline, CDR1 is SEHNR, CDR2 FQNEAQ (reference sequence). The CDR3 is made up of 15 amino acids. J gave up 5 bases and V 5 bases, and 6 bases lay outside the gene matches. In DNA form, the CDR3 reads TGTGCCAGCAGCCTGGGACAGGGGGCGAGAACTGAAGCTTTCTTT. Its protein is CASSLGQGARTEAFF.

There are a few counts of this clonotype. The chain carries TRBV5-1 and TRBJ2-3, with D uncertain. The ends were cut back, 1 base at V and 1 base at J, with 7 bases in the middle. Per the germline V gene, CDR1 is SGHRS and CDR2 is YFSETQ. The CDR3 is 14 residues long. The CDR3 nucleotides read TGCGCCAGCAGCTTGAATTCAGGCACAGATACGCAGTATTTT. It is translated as CASSLNSGTDTQYF. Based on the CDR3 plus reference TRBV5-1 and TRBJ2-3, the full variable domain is KAGVTQTPRYLIKTRGQQVTLSCSPISGHRSVSWYQQTPGQGLQFLFEYFSETQRNKGNFPGRFSGRQFSNSRSEMNVSTLELGDSALYLCASSLNSGTDTQYFGPGTRLTVL.

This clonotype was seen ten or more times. CDR3 in amino acids: CASSTKSSGSTGELFF. The CDR3 nucleotides are TGTGCCAGCAGCACCAAGAGTAGCGGAAGCACCGGGGAGCTGTTTTTT. The rearrangement links TRBV5-4 to TRBJ2-2, with TRBD2 as a possible D gene (6 bases). The germline gives CDR1 SGHNT, CDR2 YYREEE (reference sequence). Trimming removed 4 bases at V and 4 bases at J, with 17 bases between. This CDR3 is built from 16 residues.

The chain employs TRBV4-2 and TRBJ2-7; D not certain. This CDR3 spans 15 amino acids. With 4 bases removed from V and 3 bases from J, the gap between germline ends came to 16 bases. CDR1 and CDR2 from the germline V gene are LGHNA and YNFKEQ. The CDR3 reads CASSLRTVPGYEQYF. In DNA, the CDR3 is TGTGCCAGCAGCCTTCGGACCGTCCCCGGCTACGAGCAGTACTTC.

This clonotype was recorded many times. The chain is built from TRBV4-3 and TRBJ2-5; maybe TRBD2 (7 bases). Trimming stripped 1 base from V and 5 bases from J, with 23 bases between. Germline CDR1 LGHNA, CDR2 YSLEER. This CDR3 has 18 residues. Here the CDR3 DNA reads TGCGCCAGCAGCCAAGTCTACGGCTGGCGGGGGCCCTCGGAGACCCAGTACTTC. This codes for CASSQVYGWRGPSETQYF.

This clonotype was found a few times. This CDR3 is CASSLVKGAGTEAFF. As DNA, the CDR3 is TGTGCCAGCAGCCTGGTCAAAGGGGCCGGCACTGAAGCTTTCTTT. The rearrangement links TRBV7-9 to TRBJ1-1, with a weak D call TRBD1 (5 bases). Germline CDR1 is SEHNR and CDR2 is FQNEAQ (reference sequence). V dropped 5 bases and J dropped 4 bases, with 17 bases sitting between them. The CDR3 totals 15 residues.

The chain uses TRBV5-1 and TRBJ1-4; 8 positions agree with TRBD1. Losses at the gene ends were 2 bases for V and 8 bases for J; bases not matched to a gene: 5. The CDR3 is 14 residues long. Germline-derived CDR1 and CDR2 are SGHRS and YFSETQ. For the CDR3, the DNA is TGCGCCAGCAGCTTCCAGGGGGCGGGGGAAAAACTGTTTTTT. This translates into CASSFQGAGEKLFF. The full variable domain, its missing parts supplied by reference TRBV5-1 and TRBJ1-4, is KAGVTQTPRYLIKTRGQQVTLSCSPISGHRSVSWYQQTPGQGLQFLFEYFSETQRNKGNFPGRFSGRQFSNSRSEMNVSTLELGDSALYLCASSFQGAGEKLFFGSGTQLSVL.

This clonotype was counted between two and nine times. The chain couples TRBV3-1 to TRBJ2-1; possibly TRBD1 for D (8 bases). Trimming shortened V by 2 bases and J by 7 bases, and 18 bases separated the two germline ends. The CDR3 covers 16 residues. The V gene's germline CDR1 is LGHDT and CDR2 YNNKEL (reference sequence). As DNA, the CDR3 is TGTGCCAGCAGCCAACCTGATGGACAGGGAGGGAATGAGCAGTTCTTC. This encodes CASSQPDGQGGNEQFF.

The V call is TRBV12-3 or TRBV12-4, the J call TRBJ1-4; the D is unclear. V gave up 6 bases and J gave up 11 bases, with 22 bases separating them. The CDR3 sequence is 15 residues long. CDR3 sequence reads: CASSQTAPSTSKLFF. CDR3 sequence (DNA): TGTGCCAGCAGCCAAACTGCCCCCTCTACGAGTAAACTGTTTTTT.

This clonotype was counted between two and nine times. CDR3 DNA: TGTGCCAGCAGTTACTCCCGGACAGGGCTAGCCGAGCAGTACGTC. It translates to CASSYSRTGLAEQYV. The chain employs TRBV6-5 and TRBJ2-7; TRBD1 aligns across 8 bases. Germline V gene sequence: CDR1 MNHEY, CDR2 SVGAGI. The trim removed 0 bases at V and 6 bases at J, leaving 7 bases unmatched. CDR3 size: 15 residues.

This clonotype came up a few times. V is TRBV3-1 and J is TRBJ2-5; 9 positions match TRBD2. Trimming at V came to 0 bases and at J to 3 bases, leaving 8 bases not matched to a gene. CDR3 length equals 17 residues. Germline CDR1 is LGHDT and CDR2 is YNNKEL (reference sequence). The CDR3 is CASSQERGGTRKETQYF. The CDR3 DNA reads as TGTGCCAGCAGCCAAGAGCGGGGGGGTACAAGAAAAGAGACCCAGTACTTC.

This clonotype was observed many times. CDR3 sequence (DNA): TGTGCCATCCACCGTTGGGGGCGCCACAATGAGCAGTTCTTC. Amino acids: CAIHRWGRHNEQFF. V gene TRBV12-3 or TRBV12-4 combines with J gene TRBJ2-1, with D possibly matching TRBD1 (6 bases). V was shortened by 10 bases and J by 5 bases, with 18 bases between the two germline ends. The CDR3 runs 14 residues.

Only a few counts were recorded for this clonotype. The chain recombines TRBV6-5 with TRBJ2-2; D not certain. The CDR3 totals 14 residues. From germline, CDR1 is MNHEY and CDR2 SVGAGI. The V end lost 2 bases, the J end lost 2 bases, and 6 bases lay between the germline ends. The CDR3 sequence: CASSYRLNTGELFF. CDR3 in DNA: TGTGCCAGCAGTTACCGTCTTAACACCGGGGAGCTGTTTTTT.

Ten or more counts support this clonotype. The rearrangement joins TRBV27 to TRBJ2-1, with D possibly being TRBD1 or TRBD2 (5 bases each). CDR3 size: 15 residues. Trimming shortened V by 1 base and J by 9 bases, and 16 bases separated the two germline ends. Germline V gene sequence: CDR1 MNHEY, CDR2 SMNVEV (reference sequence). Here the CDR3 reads CASSLWDPGASEQFF. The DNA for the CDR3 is TGTGCCAGCAGTTTATGGGATCCCGGGGCCTCTGAGCAGTTCTTC.

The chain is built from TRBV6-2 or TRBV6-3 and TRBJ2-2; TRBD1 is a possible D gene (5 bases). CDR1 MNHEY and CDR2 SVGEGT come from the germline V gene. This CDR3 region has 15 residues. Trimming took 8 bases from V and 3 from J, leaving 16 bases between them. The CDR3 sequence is CASERAQEYTGELFF. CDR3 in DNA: TGTGCCAGCGAACGAGCACAGGAATACACCGGGGAGCTGTTTTTT.

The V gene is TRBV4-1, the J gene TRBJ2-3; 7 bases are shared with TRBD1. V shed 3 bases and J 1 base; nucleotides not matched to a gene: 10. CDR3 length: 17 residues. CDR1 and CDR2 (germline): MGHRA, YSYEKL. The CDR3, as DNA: TGCGCCAGCAGCCACCTCCTCGAGGGGGCCCGCACAGATACGCAGTATTTT. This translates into CASSHLLEGARTDTQYF.

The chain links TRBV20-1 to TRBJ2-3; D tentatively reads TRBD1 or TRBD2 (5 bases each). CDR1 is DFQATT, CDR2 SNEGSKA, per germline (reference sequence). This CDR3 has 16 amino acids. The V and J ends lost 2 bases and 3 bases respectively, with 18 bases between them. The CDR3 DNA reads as TGCAGTGCTAGATCCCTCGGGACCCTAGAAACAGATACGCAGTATTTT. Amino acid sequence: CSARSLGTLETDTQYF.

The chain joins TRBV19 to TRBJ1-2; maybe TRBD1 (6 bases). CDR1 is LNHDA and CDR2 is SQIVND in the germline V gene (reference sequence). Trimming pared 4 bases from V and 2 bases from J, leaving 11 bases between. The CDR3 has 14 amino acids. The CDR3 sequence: CASSKQGLNYGYTF. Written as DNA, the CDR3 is TGTGCCAGTAGTAAACAGGGTCTGAACTATGGCTACACCTTC.

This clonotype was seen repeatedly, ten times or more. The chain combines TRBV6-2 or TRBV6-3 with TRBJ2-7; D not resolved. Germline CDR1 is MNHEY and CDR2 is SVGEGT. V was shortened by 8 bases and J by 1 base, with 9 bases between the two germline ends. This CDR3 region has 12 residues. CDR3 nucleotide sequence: TGTGCCAGCTCGATCTCGTCCTACGAGCAGTACTTC. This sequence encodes CASSISSYEQYF.

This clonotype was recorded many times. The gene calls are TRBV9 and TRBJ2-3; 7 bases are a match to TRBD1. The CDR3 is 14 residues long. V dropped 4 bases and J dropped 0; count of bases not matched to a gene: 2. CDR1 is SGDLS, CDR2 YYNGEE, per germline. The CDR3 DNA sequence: TGTGCCAGCAGCCCGGACAGGAGCACAGATACGCAGTATTTT. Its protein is CASSPDRSTDTQYF.

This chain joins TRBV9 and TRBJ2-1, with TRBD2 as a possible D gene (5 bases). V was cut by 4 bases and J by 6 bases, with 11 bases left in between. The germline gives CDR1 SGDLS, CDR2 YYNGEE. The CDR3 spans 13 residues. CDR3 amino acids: CASSQAAGNEQFF. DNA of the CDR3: TGTGCCAGCAGCCAGGCGGCGGGCAATGAGCAGTTCTTC.

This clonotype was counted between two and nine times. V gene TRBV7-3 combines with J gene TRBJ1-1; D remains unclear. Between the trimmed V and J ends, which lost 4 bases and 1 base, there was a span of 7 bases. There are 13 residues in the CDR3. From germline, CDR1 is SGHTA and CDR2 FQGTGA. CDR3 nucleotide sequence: TGTGCCAGCAGCTCCACCCGGAACACTGAAGCTTTCTTT. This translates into CASSSTRNTEAFF.

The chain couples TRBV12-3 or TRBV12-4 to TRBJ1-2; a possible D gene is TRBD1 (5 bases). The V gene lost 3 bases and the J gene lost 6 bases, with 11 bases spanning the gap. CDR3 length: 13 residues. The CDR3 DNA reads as TGTGCCAGCAGTTTTGTAGGGGCTAATGGCTACACCTTC. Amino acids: CASSFVGANGYTF.

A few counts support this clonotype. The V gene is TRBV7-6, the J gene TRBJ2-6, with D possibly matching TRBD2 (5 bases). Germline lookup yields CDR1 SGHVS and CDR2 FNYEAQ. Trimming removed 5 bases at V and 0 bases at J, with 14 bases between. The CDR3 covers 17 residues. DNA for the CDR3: TGTGCCAGCAGCCTCCGAGGGTTTGACTCTGGGGCCAACGTCCTGACTTTC. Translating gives CASSLRGFDSGANVLTF.

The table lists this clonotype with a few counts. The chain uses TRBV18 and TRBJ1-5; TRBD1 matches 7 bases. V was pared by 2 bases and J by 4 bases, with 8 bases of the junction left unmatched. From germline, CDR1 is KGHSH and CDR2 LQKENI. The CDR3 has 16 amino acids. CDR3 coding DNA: TGTGCCAGCTCACCAAGTAGGGGGCCTTGGAATCAGCCCCAGCATTTT. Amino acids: CASSPSRGPWNQPQHF.

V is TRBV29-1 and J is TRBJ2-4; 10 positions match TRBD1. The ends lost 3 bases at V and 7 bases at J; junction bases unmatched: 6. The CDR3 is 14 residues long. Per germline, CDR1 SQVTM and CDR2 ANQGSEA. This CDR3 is CSVELPDRGNIQYF. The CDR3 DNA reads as TGCAGCGTTGAGTTACCGGACAGGGGGAACATTCAGTACTTC.

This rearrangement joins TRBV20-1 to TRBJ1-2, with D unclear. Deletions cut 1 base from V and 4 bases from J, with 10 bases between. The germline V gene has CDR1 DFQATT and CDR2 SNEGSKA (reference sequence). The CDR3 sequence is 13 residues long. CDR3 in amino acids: CSARVLVSYGYTF. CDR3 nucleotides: TGCAGTGCTAGAGTGTTAGTAAGCTATGGCTACACCTTC.

CDR3 protein: CASSLASAMGRDTEAFF. DNA for the CDR3: TGTGCCAGCAGCTTGGCCTCGGCAATGGGTCGAGACACTGAAGCTTTCTTT. This rearrangement joins TRBV5-6 to TRBJ1-1; no reliable D call. The V gene lost 0 bases and the J gene lost 3 bases, with 18 bases spanning the gap. Germline V gene lookup returns CDR1 SGHDT and CDR2 YYEEEE. CDR3 length: 17 residues.

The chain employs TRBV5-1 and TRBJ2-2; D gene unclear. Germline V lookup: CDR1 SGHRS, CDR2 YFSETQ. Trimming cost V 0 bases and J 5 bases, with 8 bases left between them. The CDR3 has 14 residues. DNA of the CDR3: TGCGCCAGCAGCTTGGTGGGCACTACCGGGGAGCTGTTTTTT. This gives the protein CASSLVGTTGELFF.

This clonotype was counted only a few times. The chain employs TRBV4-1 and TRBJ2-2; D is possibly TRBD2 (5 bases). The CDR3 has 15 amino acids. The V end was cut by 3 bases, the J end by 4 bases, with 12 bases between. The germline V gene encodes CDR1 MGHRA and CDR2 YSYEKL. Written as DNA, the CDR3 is TGCGCCAGCAGCCAGAGGGAAGACACCACCGGGGAGCTGTTTTTT. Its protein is CASSQREDTTGELFF.

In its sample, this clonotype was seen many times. CDR3 DNA sequence: TGCGCCAGCCGCAACTCGGGGGGCCGGAATGAGCAGTTCTTC. Translated: CASRNSGGRNEQFF. The V gene is TRBV4-1, the J gene TRBJ2-1, with D possibly matching TRBD2 (7 bases). The CDR3 spans 14 residues. Trimming removed 8 bases at V and 7 bases at J, with 18 bases between. Per the germline V gene, CDR1 is MGHRA and CDR2 is YSYEKL.

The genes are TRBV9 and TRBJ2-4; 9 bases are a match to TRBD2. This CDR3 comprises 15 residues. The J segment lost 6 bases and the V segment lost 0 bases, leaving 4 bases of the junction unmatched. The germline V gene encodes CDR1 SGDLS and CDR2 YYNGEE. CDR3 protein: CASSVGGGVGNIQYF. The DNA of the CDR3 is TGTGCCAGCAGCGTAGGCGGGGGGGTTGGAAACATTCAGTACTTC.